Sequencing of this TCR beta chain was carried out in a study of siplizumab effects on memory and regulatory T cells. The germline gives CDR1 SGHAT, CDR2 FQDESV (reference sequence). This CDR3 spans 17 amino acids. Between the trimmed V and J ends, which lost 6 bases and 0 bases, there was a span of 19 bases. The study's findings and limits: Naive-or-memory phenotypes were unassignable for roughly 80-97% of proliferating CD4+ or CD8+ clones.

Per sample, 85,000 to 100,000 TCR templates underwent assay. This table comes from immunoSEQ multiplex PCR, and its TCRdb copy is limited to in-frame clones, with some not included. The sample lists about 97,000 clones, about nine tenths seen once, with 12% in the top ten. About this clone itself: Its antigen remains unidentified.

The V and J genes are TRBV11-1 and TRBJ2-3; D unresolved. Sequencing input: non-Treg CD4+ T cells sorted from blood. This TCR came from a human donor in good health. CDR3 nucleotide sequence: TGTGCCAGCAGATCCAAGAAACTTACTAATAGCACAGATACGCAGTATTTT. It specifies CASRSKKLTNSTDTQYF.